This record covers a single TCR beta chain. CDR1 is LNHDA, CDR2 SQIVND, per germline (reference sequence). CDR3 size: 14 residues. Trimming at V came to 4 bases and at J to 7 bases, leaving 4 bases not matched to a gene. TCRdb's table, derived via immunoSEQ multiplex PCR, lists solely in-frame clones and lacks some. The table includes about 230,000 clones, more than 80% detected once. The entry originates in a study of blood T cell repertoires in COVID-19. Symptom resolution, clearance, or two negative PCRs marked the recovered donors of Cohort 3. V usage is TRBV19 and J usage is TRBJ1-4, with TRBD1 identical over 9 bases. Sequenced sample: PBMCs or T cells enriched from blood (not recorded which). This receptor was obtained from a man aged 55 to 70 who had recovered from COVID-19. The CDR3 region is CASSTGQGAEKLFF. Here the CDR3 DNA reads TGTGCCAGTAGTACGGGACAGGGAGCTGAAAAACTGTTTTTT. The full variable domain, rest sourced from reference TRBV19 and TRBJ1-4, is DGGITQSPKYLFRKEGQNVTLSCEQNLNHDAMYWYRQDPGQGLRLIYYSQIVNDFQKGDIAEGYSVSREKKESFPLTVTSAQKNPTAFYLCASSTGQGAEKLFFGSGTQLSVL.